Listed below are T cell receptor beta chains from one sample, sequenced in a study of shared clonotypes between healthy human individuals. The table came from immunoSEQ multiplex PCR; TCRdb's copy has only in-frame clones and leaves some out. The table has some 530,000 clones, around 80% seen once. Sample: PBMCs. Receptor source: a woman aged 40 to 50 in good health. Some clones in this sample may be carry-over from other donors' samples. The CDR3 runs from the conserved cysteine through the conserved F or W. A D gene is named only where the DNA matches it firmly. Rows give clone size only sometimes, using once, few, many, or a class for an expanded clone.

v_gene: TRBV5-1
j_gene: TRBJ1-1
d_gene: TRBD1
abundance: -
CDR3nt: TGCGCCAGCAGCCCCTTGGACAGGGGAAGGACTGAAGCTTTCTTT
CDR3aa: CASSPLDRGRTEAFF

v_gene: TRBV20-1
j_gene: TRBJ2-5
d_gene: -
abundance: -
CDR3nt: TGCAGGGCCGACAGGCAAGAGACCCAGTACTTC
CDR3aa: CRADRQETQYF

v_gene: TRBV1
j_gene: TRBJ2-6
d_gene: -
abundance: -
CDR3nt: TGCACCAGCAGCTCTTTCGGTTTGTGTCGGGCCAACGTCCTGACTTTC
CDR3aa: CTSSSFGLCRANVLTF

v_gene: TRBV4-1
j_gene: TRBJ2-5
d_gene: TRBD2
abundance: -
CDR3nt: TGCGCCAGCAGCCTCCAGGCGGCTAGCGGGACGGAGACCCAGTACTTC
CDR3aa: CASSLQAASGTETQYF

v_gene: TRBV18
j_gene: TRBJ2-2
d_gene: -
abundance: -
CDR3nt: TGTGCCAGCTCACCAACACTGAACACCGGGGAGCTGTTTTTT
CDR3aa: CASSPTLNTGELFF

v_gene: TRBV9
j_gene: TRBJ2-4
d_gene: -
abundance: -
CDR3nt: TGTGCCAGCAGCGTCGGGGCCGATTGGTGGAACATTCAGTACTTC
CDR3aa: CASSVGADWWNIQYF

v_gene: TRBV11-1
j_gene: TRBJ2-1
d_gene: -
abundance: many
CDR3nt: TGTGCCAGCAGCTCCTCCTTAAGTGAGCAGTTCTTC
CDR3aa: CASSSSLSEQFF

v_gene: TRBV6-1
j_gene: TRBJ1-1
d_gene: TRBD1
abundance: few
CDR3nt: TGTGCCAGCAGGAACCGACAGGGAGTCACTGAAGCTTTCTTT
CDR3aa: CASRNRQGVTEAFF

v_gene: TRBV5-1
j_gene: TRBJ1-1
d_gene: -
abundance: many
CDR3nt: TGCGCCAGCAGCTTGGTCCACGGGAACACTGAAGCTTTCTTT
CDR3aa: CASSLVHGNTEAFF

v_gene: TRBV6-4
j_gene: TRBJ2-1
d_gene: -
abundance: -
CDR3nt: TGTGCCAGCAGTGACGGCGGGACTCTTGAGCAGTTCTTC
CDR3aa: CASSDGGTLEQFF

v_gene: TRBV5-4
j_gene: TRBJ2-3
d_gene: -
abundance: -
CDR3nt: TGTGCCAGCAGCTTGGTGGCTAGCGGCACAGATACGCAGTATTTT
CDR3aa: CASSLVASGTDTQYF

v_gene: TRBV2
j_gene: TRBJ2-1
d_gene: -
abundance: -
CDR3nt: TGTGCCAGCAGGGACAATGAGCAGTTCTTC
CDR3aa: CASRDNEQFF

v_gene: TRBV11-1
j_gene: TRBJ2-5
d_gene: TRBD2
abundance: -
CDR3nt: TGTGCCAGCAGCTTAGAAGCGGGGGGCCAAGAAACCCAGTACTTC
CDR3aa: CASSLEAGGQETQYF

v_gene: TRBV7-9
j_gene: TRBJ2-1
d_gene: TRBD2
abundance: -
CDR3nt: TGTGCCAGCAGCTTATCTAGCGGGATCCACAATGAGCAGTTCTTC
CDR3aa: CASSLSSGIHNEQFF

v_gene: TRBV27
j_gene: TRBJ1-2
d_gene: TRBD1
abundance: -
CDR3nt: TGTGCCAGCAGTCCCCGGACAGGGGGCTTTTACTATGGCTACACCTTC
CDR3aa: CASSPRTGGFYYGYTF

v_gene: TRBV10-3
j_gene: TRBJ2-3
d_gene: TRBD2
abundance: -
CDR3nt: TGTGCCATCAGCCTTAGCGGGAGCCCCACAGATACGCAGTATTTT
CDR3aa: CAISLSGSPTDTQYF

v_gene: TRBV2
j_gene: TRBJ1-5
d_gene: TRBD1
abundance: -
CDR3nt: TGTGCCAGCAGACAAACAGGGGGTGGCAATCAGCCCCAGCATTTT
CDR3aa: CASRQTGGGNQPQHF

v_gene: TRBV7-9
j_gene: TRBJ2-1
d_gene: -
abundance: -
CDR3nt: TGTGCCAGCAGCCGTGACAGGCTACTCTCCTACAATGAGCAGTTCTTC
CDR3aa: CASSRDRLLSYNEQFF